This T cell receptor beta chain is from a study of T cell repertoires in aging, cancer and after chemotherapy. Study background: Donors were grouped into six age bands spanning 30 or younger through 70 or older. The full dataset contained several million TCR reads.

Notes on the study in general: Loss of evenness, beyond lost richness, contributed to age-related TCR diversity decline in cancer patients.

This CDR3 contains 13 residues. In germline, CDR1 is SGHKS, CDR2 YYEKEE (reference sequence). The V end was cut by 0 bases, the J end by 7 bases, with 7 bases between. This clonotype was picked up a small number of times. Its antigen remains unknown. Peripheral blood genomic DNA, not sorted cells or RNA, was the template. A mixed TRB-A/B primer pool amplified rearranged TRB by multiplex touch-down PCR. Each CDR3 protein is one row after TCRdb ran MiXCR on the multiplex PCR reads. The sample consists of 700 to 1,000 distinct CDR3 sequences, around three fifths of them appearing once. Sequenced input: blood. The V gene is TRBV5-5, the J gene TRBJ2-2; D call uncertain. The receptor was isolated from a human donor with a blood cancer. As DNA, the CDR3 is TGTGCCAGCAGCTTGGAAGGGCGCGGGGAGCTGTTTTTT. Protein: CASSLEGRGELFF.